These 19 T cell receptor beta chains originate from one sample sequenced in a study of Ad26.COV2.S vaccination and SARS-CoV-2 variants (dated by TCRdb to the early 2020s). Libraries came from the immunoSEQ multiplex PCR assay. TCRdb took over this immuneACCESS table, retaining in-frame rearrangements with V and J assigned. Such tables are incomplete; in checked studies, under half of the missing clones stem from an unresolved V gene, and the remainder is unexplained. The sample table lists around 420,000 clones, around nine tenths of them with a count of one. Around 3.6% of the sample goes to the ten largest clones. What the treatment or condition label conveys for this sample: some 19 received Ad26.COV2.S at low or high dose, single or two shots; 5 received placebo; per-sample allocation not given. Repertoires of vaccine and placebo recipients were sequenced from samples collected on day 63 after the first injection.

The specimen comprised peripheral blood, sampled in a trial of Ad26.COV2.S vaccine versus placebo. The source is a person between 18 and 59 years old who received the Ad26.COV2.S COVID-19 vaccine or a placebo.

The chain has TRBV6-6 and TRBJ1-4; a weak D match, TRBD1 (5 bases). The CDR3 is 14 residues long. CDR1 and CDR2 from the germline V gene are MNHNY and SVGAGI (reference sequence). V gave up 4 bases and J gave up 1 base, with 7 bases separating them. CDR3: CASSWGGTNEKLFF. The CDR3 DNA is TGTGCCAGCAGTTGGGGGGGAACTAATGAAAAACTGTTTTTT.

This clone appeared a single time. Here the CDR3 reads CASSPVPRDTQYF. CDR3 in DNA: TGTGCCAGCTCCCCCGTTCCGCGGGATACGCAGTATTTT. This chain links TRBV7-3 with TRBJ2-3; D remains unclear. The CDR3 runs 13 residues. The germline CDR1 and CDR2 sequences are SGHTA and FQGTGA. Trimming stripped 8 bases from V and 6 bases from J, with 15 bases between.

This chain joins TRBV4-3 and TRBJ2-3; 11 bases agree with TRBD2. The CDR3 spans 20 residues. V gave up 0 bases and J gave up 0 bases; unmatched junction bases: 11. CDR1 LGHNA and CDR2 YSLEER come from the germline V gene. CDR3 sequence (DNA): TGCGCCAGCAGCCAAGAGCAGGCTAGCGGGGGGCCAGCTAGCACAGATACGCAGTATTTT. This gives the protein CASSQEQASGGPASTDTQYF.

J is TRBJ2-5 and V is TRBV13; 9 nucleotides agree with TRBD1. The trim removed 10 bases at V and 5 bases at J, leaving 11 bases unmatched. There are 14 residues in the CDR3. Per the germline V gene, CDR1 is PRHDT and CDR2 is FYEKMQ (reference sequence). The CDR3: CATTGTGRWETQYF. The CDR3 DNA reads as TGTGCCACAACGGGGACAGGGCGATGGGAGACCCAGTACTTC.

The rearrangement joins TRBV11-2 to TRBJ2-7; no firm D call. Germline V gene sequence: CDR1 SGHAT, CDR2 FQNNGV. CDR3 length: 12 residues. V was shortened by 2 bases and J by 3 bases, with 5 bases between the two germline ends. The CDR3 loop reads CASSLILYEQYF. CDR3 nucleotides: TGTGCCAGCAGCTTAATCCTCTACGAGCAGTACTTC. Full variable domain (missing parts from reference TRBV11-2 and TRBJ2-7): EAGVAQSPRYKIIEKRQSVAFWCNPISGHATLYWYQQILGQGPKLLIQFQNNGVVDDSQLPKDRFSAERLKGVDSTLKIQPAKLEDSAVYLCASSLILYEQYFGPGTRLTVT.

The chain has TRBV10-3 and TRBJ1-2; D may be TRBD1 (6 bases). The V gene's germline CDR1 is ENHRY and CDR2 SYGVKD. This CDR3 spans 14 amino acids. The V and J ends lost 5 bases and 0 bases respectively, with 10 bases between them. In nucleotides, the CDR3 is TGTGCCATCAGTACAGGGATCGCTAACTATGGCTACACCTTC. Encoded protein: CAISTGIANYGYTF.

Comments on this clone: The same CDR3 arises from other DNA sequences in this sample as well. The rearrangement uses TRBV3-1 (or the pseudogene TRBV3-2) and TRBJ2-5; D perhaps matches TRBD1 (6 bases). V lost 4 bases and J 2 bases, leaving 8 bases between the germline ends. This CDR3 region has 13 residues. Germline V CDR1 and CDR2: LGHDT, YNNKEL (reference sequence). The CDR3 nucleotides are TGTGCCAGCAGCCTACAGGGACAAGAGACCCAGTACTTC. Residues: CASSLQGQETQYF.

The chain recombines TRBV19 with TRBJ1-5; D is ambiguous. The V and J ends lost 1 base and 7 bases respectively, with 11 bases between them. The CDR3 contains 14 residues. In germline, CDR1 is LNHDA, CDR2 SQIVND (reference sequence). The CDR3 spells CASSIGGGQQPQHF. The CDR3 DNA reads TGTGCCAGTAGTATAGGGGGAGGGCAGCAGCCCCAGCATTTT.

This chain uses TRBV6-2 or TRBV6-3 with TRBJ1-5; perhaps TRBD1 as D (5 bases). Germline CDR1 MNHEY, CDR2 SVGEGT. Trimming pared 5 bases from V and 0 bases from J, leaving 14 bases between. This CDR3 has 16 amino acids. The chain's CDR3 is CASSHRQKYSNQPQHF. The CDR3 DNA reads TGTGCCAGCAGTCACAGACAGAAGTATAGCAATCAGCCCCAGCATTTT.

This chain joins TRBV19 and TRBJ2-7; D might be TRBD2 (5 bases). Trimming removed 5 bases from V and 2 bases from J, with 16 bases in between. This CDR3 spans 15 amino acids. The germline V gene has CDR1 LNHDA and CDR2 SQIVND (reference sequence). The CDR3 loop reads CASSFRGFMAYEQYF. Here the CDR3 DNA reads TGTGCCAGTAGTTTCCGGGGATTTATGGCCTACGAGCAGTACTTC.

V and J are TRBV5-4 and TRBJ2-5; the D gene is possibly TRBD1 (6 bases). This CDR3 has 14 residues. V dropped 4 bases and J dropped 7 bases, with 17 bases sitting between them. The germline V gene has CDR1 SGHNT and CDR2 YYREEE (reference sequence). CDR3 in DNA: TGTGCCAGCAGCCACCGGGACATTCTCGGGACCCAGTACTTC. Protein product: CASSHRDILGTQYF.

DNA of the CDR3: TGTGCCAGCAGTTTCAACCAGGAGACGCAGTATTTT. Translated, it gives CASSFNQETQYF. V usage is TRBV12-3 or TRBV12-4 and J usage is TRBJ2-3, with no clear D. Deletions cut 3 bases from V and 9 bases from J, with 10 bases between. The CDR3 covers 12 residues.

The chain employs TRBV4-1 and TRBJ2-7, with a possible D match to TRBD1 (5 bases). Between the trimmed V and J ends, which lost 1 base and 0 bases, there was a span of 19 bases. This CDR3 has 18 amino acids. Germline V CDR1 and CDR2: MGHRA, YSYEKL. The CDR3 DNA reads TGCGCCAGCAGCCAAGGGGGCGGTGGGGCAGCAATCTCCTACGAGCAGTACTTC. It codes for CASSQGGGGAAISYEQYF.

This clone was seen more than once but under ten times. The genes are TRBV2 and TRBJ2-1; D not resolved. The CDR3 covers 11 residues. Per germline, CDR1 SNHLY and CDR2 FYNNEI. Trimming pared 2 bases from V and 12 bases from J, leaving 8 bases between. The CDR3 loop reads CASSETLRQFF. For the CDR3, the DNA is TGTGCCAGCAGTGAAACCCTACGGCAGTTCTTC.

The chain carries TRBV28 and TRBJ2-1; tentative D call: TRBD2 (7 bases). V was pared by 7 bases and J by 4 bases, with 17 bases between. The CDR3 extends over 15 amino acids. The germline CDR1 and CDR2 sequences are MDHEN and SYDVKM. In nucleotides, the CDR3 is TGTGCCAGCAAAACGAGGGGGGGCGCATACAATGAGCAGTTCTTC. Translating it yields CASKTRGGAYNEQFF.

J is TRBJ1-1 and V is TRBV14; D is unclear. Between the trimmed V and J ends, which lost 4 bases and 5 bases, there was a span of 11 bases. The CDR3 loop spans 13 amino acids. Germline CDR1 is SGHDN and CDR2 is FVKESK. CDR3 protein: CASSPLGFTEAFF. The CDR3 DNA sequence: TGTGCCAGCAGCCCCTTAGGATTTACTGAAGCTTTCTTT.

V and J are TRBV7-9 and TRBJ2-5; no definite D call. Germline loops: CDR1 SEHNR, CDR2 FQNEAQ (reference sequence). The CDR3 runs 12 residues. Trimming shortened V by 3 bases and J by 2 bases, and 4 bases separated the two germline ends. Here the CDR3 reads CASSFRQETQYF. The DNA for the CDR3 is TGTGCCAGCAGCTTTCGGCAAGAGACCCAGTACTTC.

This clone was recorded a few times. The chain is built from TRBV2 and TRBJ1-2, with unresolved D. The CDR3 runs 12 residues. The germline V gene has CDR1 SNHLY and CDR2 FYNNEI. The ends were cut back, 4 bases at V and 7 bases at J, with 10 bases in the middle. CDR3 sequence reads: CASSAPPGGYTF. CDR3 in DNA: TGTGCCAGCAGTGCCCCTCCGGGTGGCTACACCTTC.

The gene calls are TRBV9 and TRBJ1-5, with D tentatively TRBD1 (6 bases). V was shortened by 0 bases and J by 3 bases, with 10 bases between the two germline ends. The CDR3 is 15 residues long. CDR1 SGDLS and CDR2 YYNGEE come from the germline V gene. The CDR3 DNA sequence: TGTGCCAGCAGCGTAGGACGGGGGCCCAATCAGCCCCAGCATTTT. Amino acids: CASSVGRGPNQPQHF.